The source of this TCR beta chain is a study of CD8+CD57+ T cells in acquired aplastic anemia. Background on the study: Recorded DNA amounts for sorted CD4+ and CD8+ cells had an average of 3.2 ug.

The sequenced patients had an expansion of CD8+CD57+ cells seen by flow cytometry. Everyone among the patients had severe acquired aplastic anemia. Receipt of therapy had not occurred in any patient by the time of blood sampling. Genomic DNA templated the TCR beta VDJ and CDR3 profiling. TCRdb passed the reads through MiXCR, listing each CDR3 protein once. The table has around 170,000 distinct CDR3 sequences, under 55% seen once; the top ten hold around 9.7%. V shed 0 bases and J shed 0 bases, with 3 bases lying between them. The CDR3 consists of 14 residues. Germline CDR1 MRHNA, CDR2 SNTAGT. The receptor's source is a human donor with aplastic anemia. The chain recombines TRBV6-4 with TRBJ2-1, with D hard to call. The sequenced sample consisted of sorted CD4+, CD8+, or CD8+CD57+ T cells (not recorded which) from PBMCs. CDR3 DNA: TGTGCCAGCAGTGACTCACTCTCCTACAATGAGCAGTTCTTC. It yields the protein CASSDSLSYNEQFF.